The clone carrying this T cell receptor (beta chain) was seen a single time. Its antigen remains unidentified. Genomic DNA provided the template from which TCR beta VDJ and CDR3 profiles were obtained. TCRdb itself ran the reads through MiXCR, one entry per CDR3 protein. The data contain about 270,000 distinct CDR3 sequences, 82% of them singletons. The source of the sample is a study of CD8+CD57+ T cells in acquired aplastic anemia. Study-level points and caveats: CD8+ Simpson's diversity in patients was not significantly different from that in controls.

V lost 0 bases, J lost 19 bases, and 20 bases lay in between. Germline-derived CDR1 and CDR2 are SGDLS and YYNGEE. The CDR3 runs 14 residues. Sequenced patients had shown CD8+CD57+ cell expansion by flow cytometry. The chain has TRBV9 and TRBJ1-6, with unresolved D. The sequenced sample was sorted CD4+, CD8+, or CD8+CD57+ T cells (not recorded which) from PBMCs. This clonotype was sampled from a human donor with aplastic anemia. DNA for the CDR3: TGTGCCAGCAGCGTAGGGGAGGACTTTTCCTACGAGCACTTT. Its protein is CASSVGEDFSYEHF.